The TCR beta chain under discussion was sequenced for a study of cytomegalovirus exposure and HLA in healthy donors. The PCR made use of 60 Vbeta and 13 Jbeta primers. Some clones are missing from TCRdb's copy, which holds only in-frame ones; the method was immunoSEQ multiplex PCR. The sample lists about 76,000 clones, around 80% seen once, with roughly 2.6% in the top ten. Whole-study findings and limits: Reportedly, a later analysis found an Asian-associated ancestry cluster had fewer N-insertions than the roughly 700-donor mean. V- and J-gene trimming of TCR beta was linked (in a later analysis) to a missense DCLRE1C variant. It was likely that a cluster of highly shared sequence variants was a sequencing artifact. Later, an analysis found that common viral pathogens appeared to be linked with several of the most significant clusters.

Notes on this clone: Its target is not known.

The CDR3 spans 15 residues. V dropped 4 bases and J dropped 3; count of bases not matched to a gene: 6. The germline CDR1 and CDR2 sequences are SGDLS and YYNGEE. This sequence was found in a male donor in good health and CMV-seropositive. Sequencing used PBMCs. The chain carries TRBV9 and TRBJ1-2; 10 bases map to TRBD1. CDR3 region: CASSPRDRGHYGYTF. CDR3 nucleotides: TGTGCCAGCAGCCCCCGAGACAGGGGGCACTATGGCTACACCTTC.